This TCR beta chain was sequenced for a study of blood T cell repertoires in COVID-19. Germline V gives CDR1 SNHLY, CDR2 FYNNEI. With 6 bases removed from V and 0 bases from J, the gap between germline ends came to 12 bases. This CDR3 is built from 15 residues. Those enrolled, adults aged roughly 18 to 89 years, came from 24 US areas. Self-reported history from a screening survey and questionnaire set each donor's cohort. Produced via immunoSEQ multiplex PCR; TCRdb's table is partial and in-frame only. Among roughly 300,000 clones listed, approximately 91% were seen once. Sequencing used PBMCs or T cells enriched from blood (not recorded which). The receptor's source is a woman between 35 and 50 years old with acute COVID-19. The chain joins TRBV2 to TRBJ1-3; D not certain. The CDR3 nucleotides are TGTGCCAGCAGCCCCGATCGGGGCTCTGGAAACACCATATATTTT. This encodes CASSPDRGSGNTIYF.